This TCR beta chain was retrieved from a study of CD8+ T cells in alopecia areata. This CDR3 spans 12 amino acids. Trimming took off 4 bases at V and 1 base at J, with 3 bases between the two ends. The germline V gene has CDR1 SNHLY and CDR2 FYNNEI. Following extraction, RNA underwent reverse transcription to cDNA, which served as the sequencing template. The assay was immunoSEQ multiplex PCR, and TCRdb's table has in-frame clones only and misses some. In the table there are about 140,000 clones, around 49% of which are singletons. This clone was recorded a few times. This receptor was obtained from a human donor with alopecia areata. Here the sequenced sample was CD4+ T cells sorted from blood, taken at week 0. The rearrangement links TRBV2 to TRBJ2-3; no definite D call. The CDR3 is CASSGGTDTQYF. The CDR3 nucleotides read TGTGCCAGCAGTGGGGGCACAGATACGCAGTATTTT. Full variable domain (remainder filled in from reference TRBV2 and TRBJ2-3): EPEVTQTPSHQVTQMGQEVILRCVPISNHLYFYWYRQILGQKVEFLVSFYNNEISEKSEIFDDQFSVERPDGSNFTLKIRSTKLEDSAMYFCASSGGTDTQYFGPGTRLTVL.